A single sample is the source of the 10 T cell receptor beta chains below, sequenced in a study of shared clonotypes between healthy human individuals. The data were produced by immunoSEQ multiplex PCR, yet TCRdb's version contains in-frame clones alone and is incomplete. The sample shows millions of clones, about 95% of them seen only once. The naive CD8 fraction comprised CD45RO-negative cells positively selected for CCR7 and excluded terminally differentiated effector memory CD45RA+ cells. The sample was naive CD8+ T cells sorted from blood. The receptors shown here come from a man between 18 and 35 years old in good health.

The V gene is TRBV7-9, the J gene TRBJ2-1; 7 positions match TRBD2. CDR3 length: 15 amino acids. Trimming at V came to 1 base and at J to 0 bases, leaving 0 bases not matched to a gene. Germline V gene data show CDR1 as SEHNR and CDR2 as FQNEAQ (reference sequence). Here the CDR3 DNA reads TGTGCCAGCAGCTTAGGGACTAGCTCCTACAATGAGCAGTTCTTC. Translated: CASSLGTSSYNEQFF.

CDR3 bases: TGCGCCAGCAGGGGAGCGACCGAGCAGTACTTC. Translated: CASRGATEQYF. The chain couples TRBV10-2 to TRBJ2-7, with D tentatively TRBD2 (5 bases). CDR1 is WSHSY, CDR2 SAAADI, per germline. V was shortened by 6 bases and J by 6 bases, with 9 bases between the two germline ends. The CDR3 sequence is 11 residues long.

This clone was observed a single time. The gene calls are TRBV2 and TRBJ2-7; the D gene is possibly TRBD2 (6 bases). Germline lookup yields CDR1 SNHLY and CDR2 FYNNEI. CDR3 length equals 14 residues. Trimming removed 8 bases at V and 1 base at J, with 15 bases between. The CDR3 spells CASAAAGFSYEQYF. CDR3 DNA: TGTGCCAGCGCAGCGGCGGGGTTTTCCTACGAGCAGTACTTC.

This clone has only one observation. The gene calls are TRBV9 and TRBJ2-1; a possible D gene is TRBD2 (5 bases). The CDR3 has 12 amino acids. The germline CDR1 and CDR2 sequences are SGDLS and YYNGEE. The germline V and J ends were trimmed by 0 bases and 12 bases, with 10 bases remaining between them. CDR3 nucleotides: TGTGCCAGCAGCGTAGCCGGAGAGGGGCAGTTCTTC. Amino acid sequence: CASSVAGEGQFF. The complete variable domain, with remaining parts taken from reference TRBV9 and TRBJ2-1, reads DSGVTQTPKHLITATGQRVTLRCSPRSGDLSVYWYQQSLDQGLQFLIQYYNGEERAKGNILERFSAQQFPDLHSELNLSSLELGDSALYFCASSVAGEGQFFGPGTRLTVL.

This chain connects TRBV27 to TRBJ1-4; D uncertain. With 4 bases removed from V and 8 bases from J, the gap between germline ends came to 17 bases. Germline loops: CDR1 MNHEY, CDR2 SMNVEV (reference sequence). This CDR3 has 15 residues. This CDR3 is CASSSYPWTDEKLFF. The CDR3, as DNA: TGTGCCAGCAGTTCTTACCCTTGGACGGACGAAAAACTGTTTTTT.

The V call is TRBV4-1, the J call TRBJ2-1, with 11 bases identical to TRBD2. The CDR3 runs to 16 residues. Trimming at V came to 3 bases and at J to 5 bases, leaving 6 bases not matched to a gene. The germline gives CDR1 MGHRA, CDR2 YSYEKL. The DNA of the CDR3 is TGCGCCAGCAGCCACGAAGAACTAGCGGGAGACAATGAGCAGTTCTTC. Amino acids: CASSHEELAGDNEQFF.

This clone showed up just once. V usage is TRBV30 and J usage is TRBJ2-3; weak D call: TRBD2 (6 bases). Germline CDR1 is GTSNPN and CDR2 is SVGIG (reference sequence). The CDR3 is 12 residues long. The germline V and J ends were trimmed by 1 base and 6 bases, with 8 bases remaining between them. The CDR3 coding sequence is TGTGCCTGGAGTGGGGGGGTCGATACGCAGTATTTT. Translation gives CAWSGGVDTQYF.

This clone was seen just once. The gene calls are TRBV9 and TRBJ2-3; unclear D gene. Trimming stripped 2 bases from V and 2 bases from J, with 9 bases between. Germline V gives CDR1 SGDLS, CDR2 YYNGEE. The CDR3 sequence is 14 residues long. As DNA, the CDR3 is TGTGCCAGCAGCGTTTGGAGTTTCACAGATACGCAGTATTTT. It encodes CASSVWSFTDTQYF.

CDR3 in amino acids: CASSPVRSQGDTQYF. The CDR3 DNA reads as TGTGCCAGCAGCCCCGTACGGTCCCAGGGAGATACGCAGTATTTT. This sequence joins TRBV7-9 and TRBJ2-3, with D maybe TRBD1 (5 bases). This CDR3 comprises 15 residues. The ends were cut back, 5 bases at V and 5 bases at J, with 17 bases in the middle. Germline CDR1 and CDR2: SEHNR and FQNEAQ (reference sequence).

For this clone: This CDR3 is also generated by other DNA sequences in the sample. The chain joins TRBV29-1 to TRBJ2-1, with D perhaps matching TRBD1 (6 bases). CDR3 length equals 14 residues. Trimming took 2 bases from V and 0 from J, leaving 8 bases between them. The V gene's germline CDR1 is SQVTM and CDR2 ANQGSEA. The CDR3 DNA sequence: TGCAGCGTTGAACGGGACAACTCCTACAATGAGCAGTTCTTC. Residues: CSVERDNSYNEQFF.